This TCR beta chain came from a study of CD8+CD57+ T cells in acquired aplastic anemia. Study summary: Sorted CD4+ and CD8+ cells gave an average of around 3 ug of DNA.

Flow cytometry had shown expanded CD8+CD57+ cells in the patients chosen for sequencing. As concerns this clonotype: What it binds is unknown.

The CDR3 consists of 15 residues. Trimming cost V 5 bases and J 3 bases; bases outside gene matches: 8. CDR1 is MGHDK, CDR2 SYGVNS, per germline. Template material for TCR beta VDJ and CDR3 profiling consisted of genomic DNA. TCRdb passed the reads through MiXCR, listing each CDR3 protein once. The sample lists about 41,000 distinct CDR3 sequences; about 63% were seen once. The study, taken as a whole, reports: In common between the patients and the controls were more than 25 CD8+ CDR3 sequences.

J is TRBJ2-7 and V is TRBV25-1; 9 bases line up with TRBD1. The sequencing input was sorted CD4+, CD8+, or CD8+CD57+ T cells (not recorded which) from PBMCs. This TCR came from a human donor with aplastic anemia. CDR3 sequence reads: CASSYPGQGDYEQYF. DNA of the CDR3: TGTGCCAGCAGTTACCCGGGACAGGGCGACTACGAGCAGTACTTC.